This entry lists 7 T cell receptor beta chains sequenced from one sample in a study of blood T cells in healthy people across ages. Together with a sample-barcoded 5' primer, a J-beta primer mix was included in a second PCR lasting roughly 6 to 12 cycles. TCRdb analysed the 5' RACE reads with MiXCR anew, one entry per CDR3 protein. The sample has approximately 1,700,000 distinct CDR3 sequences, about two fifths seen once. Sequenced material: blood. These receptors originate from a human donor in good health.

This clonotype was seen a few times. The gene calls are TRBV15 and TRBJ2-7; unclear D gene. The ends were cut back, 0 bases at V and 4 bases at J, with 7 bases in the middle. The germline gives CDR1 LNHNV, CDR2 YYDKDF (reference sequence). This CDR3 has 13 residues. For the CDR3, the DNA is TGTGCCACCAGCAGAGATCCCAAATACGAGCAGTACTTC. Translated, it gives CATSRDPKYEQYF.

This clonotype has only a few counts. The chain employs TRBV7-2 and TRBJ2-5; TRBD1 or TRBD2 may be the D gene (6 bases each). V gave up 7 bases and J gave up 2 bases, with 14 bases separating them. Germline V gene lookup returns CDR1 SGHTA and CDR2 FQGNSA. The CDR3 has 14 residues. CDR3 coding DNA: TGTGCCAGCAAGAGATCGGGGGCTCAAGAGACCCAGTACTTC. The encoded protein is CASKRSGAQETQYF.

This clonotype has more than one count but fewer than ten. The chain recombines TRBV5-1 with TRBJ1-4; weak D call: TRBD1 (6 bases). V gave up 4 bases and J gave up 3 bases, with 16 bases separating them. From germline, CDR1 is SGHRS and CDR2 YFSETQ. This CDR3 is 16 amino acids long. In DNA, the CDR3 is TGCGCCAGCAGCCTCGGGAGGACAGCTGCTAATGAAAAACTGTTTTTT. Protein: CASSLGRTAANEKLFF.

The chain employs TRBV7-2 and TRBJ1-1; D unresolved. Germline V gives CDR1 SGHTA, CDR2 FQGNSA. This CDR3 is 16 amino acids long. The V end lost 3 bases, the J end lost 0 bases, and 14 bases lay between the germline ends. The CDR3 spells CASSLWAQNLNTEAFF. DNA of the CDR3: TGTGCCAGCAGCTTGTGGGCTCAAAACCTGAACACTGAAGCTTTCTTT.

The chain uses TRBV20-1 and TRBJ2-5, with TRBD2 as a possible D gene (5 bases). The CDR3 has 11 residues. V lost 6 bases and J 7 bases, leaving 12 bases between the germline ends. Germline lookup yields CDR1 DFQATT and CDR2 SNEGSKA (reference sequence). The CDR3 spells CSAPGVGTQYF. Written as DNA, the CDR3 is TGCAGTGCACCCGGGGTCGGGACCCAGTACTTC.

This clonotype has at least ten counts. The genes are TRBV4-3 and TRBJ2-5, with D possibly matching TRBD1 (6 bases). The CDR3 totals 15 residues. The V and J ends lost 0 bases and 4 bases respectively, with 12 bases between them. The germline CDR1 and CDR2 sequences are LGHNA and YSLEER. The CDR3 is CASSQDVQGRETQYF. The CDR3 bases are TGCGCCAGCAGCCAAGATGTACAGGGTCGAGAGACCCAGTACTTC.

This clonotype occurred a few times. The V and J genes are TRBV9 and TRBJ2-3; 9 bases are shared with TRBD2. The CDR3 spans 16 residues. With V trimmed by 0 bases and J by 4 bases, 6 bases remained unmatched. Germline-derived CDR1 and CDR2 are SGDLS and YYNGEE. The CDR3 nucleotides are TGTGCCAGCAGCGTAGTAGGTAGCGGGAGATCAGATACGCAGTATTTT. Translation gives CASSVVGSGRSDTQYF.